Each of the 20 T cell receptor beta chains below was sequenced from the same sample in a study of regulatory T cells in long-lasting Graves disease (dated by TCRdb to about 2021). The time point label for this specimen denotes: newly diagnosed GD, antithyroid drugs for less than 3 months. For both TCR sequencing and RNA sequencing, RNA was extracted from PBMCs using TRIzol. Receptors were amplified or captured by multiplex PCR. Sequencing was performed on an Illumina HiSeq 4000. CDR3 regions were amplified by Arm-PCR with iRepertoire HTBI primers to construct TCR beta libraries. Using fastp at Q25 and MiXCR, TCRdb reprocessed the public reads and kept productive beta chains. One record per CDR3 amino acid sequence lists the most common genes and DNA. Here the sample has approximately 350,000 distinct CDR3 sequences; 16% occur a single time. Of the sample, roughly 27% falls within the top ten clones.

The sample also formed part of further work on T cells in Graves' hyperthyroidism and ophthalmopathy.

Sequences were derived from peripheral blood mononuclear cells (PBMCs), sampled at new diagnosis, from a patient treated with antithyroid drugs. The receptors were sampled from a man aged 35 to 55 with Graves disease. Donor details come from another sample of the same person, matched by shared clones.

This clonotype has a count of ten or more. The rearrangement joins TRBV7-2 to TRBJ2-1; perhaps TRBD1 as D (5 bases). The CDR3 runs to 15 residues. Trimming removed 6 bases from V and 3 bases from J, with 15 bases in between. Germline V gene data show CDR1 as SGHTA and CDR2 as FQGNSA. CDR3 amino acids: CASSTSDIIYNEQFF. CDR3 nucleotides: TGTGCCAGCAGTACCTCGGACATAATCTACAATGAGCAGTTCTTC.

V and J are TRBV6-1 and TRBJ1-2, with 7 bases that match TRBD1. The ends lost 2 bases at V and 4 bases at J; junction bases unmatched: 4. The germline gives CDR1 MNHNS, CDR2 SASEGT. The CDR3 covers 14 residues. The CDR3 nucleotides read TGTGCCAGCAGTGAAAAGGGGGCGGGCTATGGCTACACCTTC. Its protein product is CASSEKGAGYGYTF.

This clonotype was observed many times. The chain carries TRBV27 and TRBJ2-3; weak D call: TRBD1 (6 bases). The CDR3 covers 16 residues. V gave up 0 bases and J gave up 1 base, with 11 bases separating them. Germline CDR1 is MNHEY and CDR2 is SMNVEV (reference sequence). This chain's CDR3 is CASSLSPPGGTDTQYF. The CDR3 region has the DNA TGTGCCAGCAGTTTATCGCCTCCAGGGGGCACAGATACGCAGTATTTT.

This clonotype was counted ten times or more. The chain employs TRBV6-1 and TRBJ2-7, with 8 bases fitting TRBD1. The CDR3 runs 14 residues. The germline gives CDR1 MNHNS, CDR2 SASEGT. After removal of 6 bases from V and 3 bases from J, the junction contained 7 bases not matched to a gene. CDR3 bases: TGTGCCAGCAGACCCGGGACAGGTAACTACGAGCAGTACTTC. Its protein product is CASRPGTGNYEQYF.

This clonotype was seen many times. J is TRBJ2-5 and V is TRBV20-1, with D unresolved. CDR3 length: 11 amino acids. The V and J ends lost 3 bases and 2 bases respectively, with 4 bases between them. Germline V CDR1 and CDR2: DFQATT, SNEGSKA (reference sequence). The CDR3 nucleotides are TGCAGTGCTAGGAAGCAAGAGACCCAGTACTTC. Translated, it gives CSARKQETQYF.

This clonotype was seen repeatedly, ten times or more. CDR3 sequence (DNA): TGTGCCAGCACCATACAGGGGGCTGGGGAGACCCAGTACTTC. It is translated as CASTIQGAGETQYF. The chain couples TRBV6-1 to TRBJ2-5; 9 nucleotides line up with TRBD1. From germline, CDR1 is MNHNS and CDR2 SASEGT. The J segment lost 5 bases and the V segment lost 7 bases, leaving 8 bases of the junction unmatched. The CDR3 length is 14 residues.

The V and J genes are TRBV6-1 and TRBJ1-6; no clear D gene. There are 14 residues in the CDR3. Germline CDR1 and CDR2: MNHNS and SASEGT. Trimming left V 6 bases short and J 6 bases short, with 12 bases between. CDR3 nucleotides: TGTGCCAGCAGCCCCGACATAGTTAATTCACCCCTCCACTTT. Protein product: CASSPDIVNSPLHF.

This clonotype was counted at least ten times. The chain recombines TRBV9 with TRBJ2-3; 9 nucleotides align to TRBD2. J gave up 2 bases and V 0 bases, and 4 bases lay outside the gene matches. This CDR3 is built from 16 residues. Germline V gene data show CDR1 as SGDLS and CDR2 as YYNGEE. The CDR3 sequence is CASSVGLADYTDTQYF. The CDR3 nucleotides are TGTGCCAGCAGCGTAGGACTAGCGGACTACACAGATACGCAGTATTTT.

The CDR3 region is CASSQSRDPYEQYF. CDR3 DNA sequence: TGTGCCAGCTCACAAAGCAGGGACCCCTACGAGCAGTACTTC. This chain joins TRBV18 and TRBJ2-7, with D perhaps assigned TRBD1 or TRBD2 (5 bases each). This CDR3 has 14 residues. Germline V lookup: CDR1 KGHSH, CDR2 LQKENI. The V gene lost 4 bases and the J gene lost 2 bases, with 12 bases spanning the gap.

This clonotype showed up many times. The genes are TRBV5-1 and TRBJ1-1; D unclear. This CDR3 spans 13 amino acids. Per germline, CDR1 SGHRS and CDR2 YFSETQ. V was cut by 0 bases and J by 4 bases, with 7 bases left in between. This CDR3 is CASSLVLGTEAFF. The CDR3 region has the DNA TGCGCCAGCAGCTTGGTTCTGGGCACTGAAGCTTTCTTT.

The chain links TRBV5-1 to TRBJ1-6, with D tentatively TRBD1 (6 bases). Germline loops: CDR1 SGHRS, CDR2 YFSETQ. The CDR3 is 15 amino acids. The V and J ends lost 0 bases and 9 bases respectively, with 13 bases between them. The CDR3 protein is CASSLVGDKLSPLHF. The CDR3 DNA sequence: TGCGCCAGCAGCTTGGTGGGGGACAAGCTTTCACCCCTCCACTTT.

This clonotype came up a few times. V usage is TRBV6-1 and J usage is TRBJ1-5; no clear D gene. V lost 3 bases, J lost 6 bases, and 12 bases lay in between. Germline values: CDR1 MNHNS, CDR2 SASEGT. The CDR3 is 14 residues long. The CDR3 sequence: CASSEGSTAQPQHF. CDR3 bases: TGTGCCAGCAGTGAGGGCAGTACGGCTCAGCCCCAGCATTTT.

At least ten counts were recorded for this clonotype. The V and J genes are TRBV12-3 or TRBV12-4 and TRBJ2-7; 14 nucleotides match TRBD2. There are 15 residues in the CDR3. The V gene end was trimmed by 4 bases and the J gene end by 7 bases; junction bases not matched to a gene: 6. CDR3 sequence: CASSWTSGGREEQYF. The CDR3, as DNA: TGTGCCAGCAGTTGGACTAGCGGGGGGCGAGAGGAGCAGTACTTC.

There are many counts of this clonotype. This chain connects TRBV27 to TRBJ2-3, with 12 bases aligning to TRBD2. After removal of 4 bases from V and 2 bases from J, the junction contained 10 bases not matched to a gene. The germline V gene encodes CDR1 MNHEY and CDR2 SMNVEV (reference sequence). The CDR3 is 18 amino acids. CDR3 amino acids: CASSSTSGGNHFTDTQYF. In DNA form, the CDR3 reads TGTGCCAGCAGTTCTACTAGCGGGGGGAATCATTTCACAGATACGCAGTATTTT.

This clonotype has a count of ten or more. The chain links TRBV18 to TRBJ1-3; no clear D. The V end lost 0 bases, the J end lost 1 base, and 10 bases lay between the germline ends. The CDR3 runs 16 residues. Germline assignment: CDR1 KGHSH and CDR2 LQKENI. CDR3 in amino acids: CASSPPHRDSGNTIYF. The CDR3 DNA follows: TGTGCCAGCTCACCACCCCATCGGGATTCTGGAAACACCATATATTTT.

This sequence joins TRBV14 and TRBJ2-3; D is uncertain. The CDR3 length is 13 residues. Trimming removed 0 bases from V and 5 bases from J, with 6 bases in between. Germline V gives CDR1 SGHDN, CDR2 FVKESK. The CDR3 DNA is TGTGCCAGCAGCCAAGACTGGGAAGATACGCAGTATTTT. It translates to CASSQDWEDTQYF.

The sample holds a few counts of this clonotype. This rearrangement joins TRBV4-1 to TRBJ2-3; perhaps TRBD2 as D (5 bases). Looked up from germline, CDR1 is MGHRA and CDR2 is YSYEKL. The V and J ends lost 0 bases and 8 bases respectively, with 9 bases between them. This CDR3 has 13 amino acids. Here the CDR3 reads CASSQEERATQYF. The CDR3 region has the DNA TGCGCCAGCAGCCAAGAGGAGAGGGCTACGCAGTATTTT.

This clonotype was counted ten times or more. J is TRBJ1-2 and V is TRBV6-5; 10 positions agree with TRBD1. Germline assignment: CDR1 MNHEY and CDR2 SVGAGI. This CDR3 region has 15 residues. J gave up 11 bases and V 0 bases, and 9 bases lay outside the gene matches. The CDR3 nucleotides are TGTGCCAGCAGTTACTCGATGGGGACAGGGGTGTCATACACCTTC. Translated: CASSYSMGTGVSYTF.

This clonotype has a handful of counts. V and J are TRBV3-1 and TRBJ1-4; D is possibly TRBD1 (5 bases). This CDR3 has 13 amino acids. Germline V lookup: CDR1 LGHDT, CDR2 YNNKEL (reference sequence). Trimming removed 5 bases at V and 7 bases at J, with 11 bases between. The CDR3 protein is CASSGGFGEKLFF. The CDR3 nucleotides are TGTGCCAGCAGCGGGGGGTTCGGTGAAAAACTGTTTTTT.

This clonotype appeared many times. The V gene is TRBV7-8, the J gene TRBJ2-1; tentative D call: TRBD1 (6 bases). The V end lost 5 bases, the J end lost 7 bases, and 21 bases lay between the germline ends. The CDR3 has 16 residues. The germline V gene encodes CDR1 SGHVS and CDR2 FQNEAQ. The CDR3 sequence is CASSKGGSNPPNEQFF. CDR3 coding DNA: TGTGCCAGCAGCAAAGGGGGTAGCAATCCGCCAAATGAGCAGTTCTTC.